This T cell receptor beta chain appears in the sequencing data of a study of B cell selection in AIRE deficiency. The regulatory T cell sort gate was CD4+CD25hiCD127low/negative. The table came from immunoSEQ multiplex PCR; TCRdb's copy has only in-frame clones and leaves some out. This sample has around 20,000 clones, with less than 95% found just once. Trimming cost V 3 bases and J 7 bases, with 4 bases left between them. The CDR3 extends over 11 amino acids. CDR1 is LGHNT and CDR2 is FRNRAP in the germline V gene. The source is a human donor with AIRE deficiency. The specimen sequenced was Tregs sorted from PBMCs. J is TRBJ2-1 and V is TRBV12-5; no clear D. CDR3 sequence (DNA): TGTGCTAGTGGTTTAAGGAATGAGCAGTTCTTC. Its translation is CASGLRNEQFF. Using reference TRBV12-5 and TRBJ2-1 for the parts outside the CDR3, the full variable domain is DARVTQTPRHKVTEMGQEVTMRCQPILGHNTVFWYRQTMMQGLELLAYFRNRAPLDDSGMPKDRFSAEMPDATLATLKIQPSEPRDSAVYFCASGLRNEQFFGPGTRLTVL.